The T cell receptor beta chain under discussion was sequenced for a study of T cells after posttransplantation cyclophosphamide. Controls had myeloablative marrow grafts with methotrexate and calcineurin inhibitor, sampled at 1 year. The table came from immunoSEQ multiplex PCR; TCRdb's copy has only in-frame clones and leaves some out. The table records around 17,000 clones, 85% of them present only once. Study findings and constraints: Skin or GI-infiltrating T cells shared few TRB sequences with blood. After PTCy, TRB diversity resembled that of CNI/methotrexate controls. Later blood repertoires were often dominated by clones from the donor CD8+ memory compartment.

V shed 0 bases and J shed 0 bases, with 6 bases lying between them. In germline, CDR1 is MNHNS, CDR2 SASEGT. The CDR3 has 14 residues. About this clone: Its antigen is currently unknown.

The chain links TRBV6-1 to TRBJ2-7; D call uncertain. The sample in question was PBMCs, obtained after allogeneic stem cell transplant with calcineurin inhibitor and methotrexate. The receptor was derived from a female patient between 18 and 30 years old who received an allogeneic stem cell transplant from an unrelated donor, was CMV-positive, and had acute and chronic GVHD. T cells may partly derive from the graft donor. CDR3 in amino acids: CASSEASNSYEQYF. The CDR3 DNA follows: TGTGCCAGCAGTGAAGCGAGCAACTCCTACGAGCAGTACTTC.